This TCR beta chain is drawn from a study of blood T cell repertoires in COVID-19. Study at large: The United States, Italy and Spain supplied acute and convalescent COVID-19 samples.

In the study's own analysis: Reference gene primers were amplified, and this amplification served to estimate nucleated cell counts. The method was immunoSEQ multiplex PCR; TCRdb's version includes in-frame clones alone and lacks a portion of them. V and J calls and clone size follow that table, whereas D and trimming were derived from the DNA. Found here are approximately 250,000 clones, 88% of them singletons; the top ten hold over 2%. Individuals drawn from 24 US areas were about 18 to 95 years old. V was cut by 0 bases and J by 8 bases, with 7 bases left in between. The CDR3 runs 12 residues. Germline loops: CDR1 MNHEY, CDR2 SVGAGI.

The gene calls are TRBV6-5 and TRBJ1-2; perhaps TRBD1 as D (5 bases). The origin of this receptor is a woman aged 60-75 years in a cohort exposed to, infected with or recovered from COVID-19 (not recorded which). The sequenced material came from PBMCs or T cells enriched from blood (not recorded which). DNA of the CDR3: TGTGCCAGCAGTTACTCCGACAGCGGCTACACCTTC. This translates into CASSYSDSGYTF.